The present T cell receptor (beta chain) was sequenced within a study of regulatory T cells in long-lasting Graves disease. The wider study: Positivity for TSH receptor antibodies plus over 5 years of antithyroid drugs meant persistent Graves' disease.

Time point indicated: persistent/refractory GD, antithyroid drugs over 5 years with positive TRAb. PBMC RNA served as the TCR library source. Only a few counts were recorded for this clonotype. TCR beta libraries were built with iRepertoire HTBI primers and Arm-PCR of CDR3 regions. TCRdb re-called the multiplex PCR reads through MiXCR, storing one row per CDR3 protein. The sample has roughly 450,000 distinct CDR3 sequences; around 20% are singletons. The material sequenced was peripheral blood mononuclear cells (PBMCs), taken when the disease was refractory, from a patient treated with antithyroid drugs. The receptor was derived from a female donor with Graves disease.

CDR3 protein: CASSYSNLRREQPQHF. Here the CDR3 DNA reads TGTGCCAGCAGTTACTCTAACCTCCGGAGAGAACAGCCCCAGCATTTT. The chain couples TRBV6-2 or TRBV6-3 to TRBJ1-5; D gene unclear. The CDR3 has 16 amino acids. Per the germline V gene, CDR1 is MNHEY and CDR2 is SVGEGT. V lost 0 bases and J 7 bases, leaving 16 bases between the germline ends.